This note documents a single T cell receptor beta chain sequence. Libraries were prepared by immunoSEQ multiplex PCR; TCRdb keeps only in-frame clonotypes and omits some of them. This sample yields 200,000 to 250,000 clones, of which around 87% are seen a single time; more than 3% belongs to the top ten. The entry originates in a study of blood T cell repertoires in COVID-19. Germline CDR1 is SGDLS and CDR2 is YYNGEE. The CDR3 runs to 16 residues. The ends lost 4 bases at V and 3 bases at J; junction bases unmatched: 9. This receptor was identified in a woman aged 18-29 years in a cohort exposed to, infected with or recovered from COVID-19 (not recorded which). What was sequenced was PBMCs or T cells enriched from blood (not recorded which). V is TRBV9 and J is TRBJ2-1; 8 bases map to TRBD1. This CDR3 is CASSPGSTGDYNEQFF. CDR3 coding DNA: TGTGCCAGCAGCCCCGGTTCGACAGGGGACTACAATGAGCAGTTCTTC.